This TCR beta chain was obtained from a study of blood T cell repertoires in COVID-19 (dated by TCRdb to 2020 to 2021). With regard to the full study: The collaborator samples originated in the United States, Italy and Spain and spanned the acute and convalescent phases of COVID-19. HLA class I and class II types, where available, came from metadata supplied by the sample provider rather than from assay-based typing. The prospective study material was composed of cDNA or gDNA derived from T cells, B-cell-depleted T cells, or PBMCs. A de-identified subject ID, COVID-19 status, age in years and sex were almost always included in the sample metadata. The repertoires were released in a freely available public database meant as a resource for research on the immune response to SARS-CoV-2. Samples were obtained from the ongoing ImmuneRACE study (first 160 participants) and from approximately 1,200 subjects provided by 6 global collaborators. The dataset comprised deeply sampled blood TCRbeta repertoires from subjects exposed to, actively infected with, or recovered from COVID-19.

TCRbeta CDR3 regions were amplified from genomic DNA using the immunoSEQ Assay, a bias-controlled multiplex PCR. The authors' pipeline ran thus. Nucleated cell counts per sample were estimated from amplification of reference gene primers within the assay. To quantify the absolute abundance of each unique TCRbeta CDR3 rearrangement, sequence reads were collapsed and filtered. For each sample, productive Simpson clonality was calculated as the square root of Simpson's diversity index across productive rearrangements. TCRdb re-hosts the immuneACCESS table, in-frame sequences only. Its copies lack some clones; in the studies checked, an unresolved V gene accounts for under half of them, and the cause for the rest is not known. Clonal size and the V and J genes are those of that table, whereas D and trimming came from the DNA. The sample records hundreds of thousands of clones, 87% of which are singletons. The biggest ten clones account for roughly 6% of the sample.

The CDR3 covers 16 residues, taking in both the cysteine and the phenylalanine. This entry keeps only the CDR3 DNA: 48 bases, framed from base 1. The germline V gene gives CDR1 as SGHTA and CDR2 as FQGNSA. V is pared back by 8 bases and J by 0 bases, with 17 bases lying between the germline termini. This clone appeared a single time. Its antigen remains unidentified. No base quality values were provided; no much bigger clone lies one nucleotide off. Enrolling through a virtual design, the prospective study's participants ranged in age from roughly 18 to 90 years and lived across approximately 25 United States geographic areas. In the prospective study, cohorts were assigned on the basis of participant-reported clinical history obtained from a screening survey and a study questionnaire. In the prospective study, whole blood, serum and a nasopharyngeal or oropharyngeal swab were collected from each participant by mobile phlebotomists. Over a roughly 2-month period, participants in the prospective study had the option of providing additional blood draws and questionnaires. Prospective study blood samples were shipped either frozen or at room temperature before DNA extraction.

Points the paper makes about the study in general: How much clinical and demographic metadata was included differed by source and by participant, and the metadata was provided uncurated.

Sequenced material: PBMCs or T cells enriched from blood (not recorded which). The chain links TRBV7-2 with TRBJ2-1; a tentative D match to TRBD1 spans 6 bases. The receptor's source is a young woman with acute COVID-19. The DNA sequence is as follows: TGTGCCAGCTCTCGGGACATTACAAGCTCCTACAATGAGCAGTTCTTC. The translation is CASSRDITSSYNEQFF.